This T cell receptor (beta chain) derives from a study of cytomegalovirus exposure and HLA in healthy donors. Findings of the study overall: The study put 150 to 200 TCR beta chains on its list as cytomegalovirus-associated. Later on, analysis showed that most CMV-associated TCR beta chains appeared to be HLA-restricted. A later analysis linked a missense DCLRE1C variant to TCR beta V- and J-gene trimming.

This PCR relied on a set of 60 Vbeta primers and 13 Jbeta primers. How the authors handled the data: It was a later analysis that counted about 80 million unique TCR beta chains, of which about 10 million were shared. Libraries were prepared by immunoSEQ multiplex PCR; TCRdb keeps only in-frame clonotypes and omits some of them. V and J calls and clone size come straight from that table; D and trimming were deduced from the DNA. This sample has 100,000 or so clones, with roughly 77% found just once. The CDR3 is 17 amino acids. CDR1 is LGHNT and CDR2 is FRNRAP in the germline V gene. Trimming took off 1 base at V and 5 bases at J, with 20 bases between the two ends. This clone was observed once. The target antigen is unknown.

Sequencing used PBMCs. The clonotype comes from a man between 35 and 55 years old in good health and CMV-seronegative. This chain joins TRBV12-5 and TRBJ2-5; perhaps TRBD1 as D (5 bases). CDR3 sequence reads: CASGLASSPWAGETQYF. CDR3 bases: TGTGCTAGTGGTTTGGCCTCTTCGCCCTGGGCAGGGGAGACCCAGTACTTC.